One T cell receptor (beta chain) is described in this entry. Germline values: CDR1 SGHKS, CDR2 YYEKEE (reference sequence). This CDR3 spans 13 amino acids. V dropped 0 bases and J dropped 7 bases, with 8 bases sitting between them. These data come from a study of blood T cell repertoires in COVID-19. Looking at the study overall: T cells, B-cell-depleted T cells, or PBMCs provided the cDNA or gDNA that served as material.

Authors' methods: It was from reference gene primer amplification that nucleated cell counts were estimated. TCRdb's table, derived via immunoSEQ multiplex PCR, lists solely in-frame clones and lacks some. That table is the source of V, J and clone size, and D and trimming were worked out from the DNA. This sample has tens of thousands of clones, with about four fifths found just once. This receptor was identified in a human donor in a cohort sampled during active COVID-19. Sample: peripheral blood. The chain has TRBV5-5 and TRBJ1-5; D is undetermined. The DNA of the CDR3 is TGTGCCAGCAGCTTGGCCAGCAGGCAGCCCCAGCATTTT. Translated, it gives CASSLASRQPQHF.